This T cell receptor beta chain was captured by sequencing in a study of cytomegalovirus exposure and HLA in healthy donors. Overall study results and limits: Later findings reportedly placed an Asian-associated ancestry cluster below the roughly 730-donor mean for N-insertions.

This clone has a single count. Its antigen is still unknown. Looked up from germline, CDR1 is MNHEY and CDR2 is SMNVEV (reference sequence). Deletions cut 6 bases from V and 1 base from J, with 16 bases between. CDR3 size: 15 residues. Use of 60 Vbeta and 13 Jbeta primers characterized the PCR. The data were produced by immunoSEQ multiplex PCR, yet TCRdb's version contains in-frame clones alone and is incomplete. The table lists under 200,000 clones, about four fifths of them singletons, with roughly an eighth in the top ten. The chain employs TRBV27 and TRBJ2-7; maybe TRBD1 (5 bases). Sequences were obtained from PBMCs. The sequence was obtained from a woman in her twenties or thirties in good health and CMV-seropositive. CDR3: CASSSRQFGSYEQYF. DNA of the CDR3: TGTGCCAGCAGCTCTAGACAGTTTGGGTCCTACGAGCAGTACTTC.